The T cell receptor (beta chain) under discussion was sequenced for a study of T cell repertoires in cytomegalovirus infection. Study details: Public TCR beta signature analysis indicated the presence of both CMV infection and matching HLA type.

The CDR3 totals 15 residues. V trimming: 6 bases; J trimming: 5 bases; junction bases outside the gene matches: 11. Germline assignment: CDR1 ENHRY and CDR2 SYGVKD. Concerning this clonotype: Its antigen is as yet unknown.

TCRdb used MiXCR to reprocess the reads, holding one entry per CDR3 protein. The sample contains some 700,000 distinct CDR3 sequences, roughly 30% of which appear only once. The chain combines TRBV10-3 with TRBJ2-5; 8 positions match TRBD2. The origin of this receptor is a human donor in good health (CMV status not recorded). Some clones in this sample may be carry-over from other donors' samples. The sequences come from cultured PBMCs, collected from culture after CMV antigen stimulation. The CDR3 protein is CAISAGTREGETQYF. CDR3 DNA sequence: TGTGCCATCAGCGCCGGGACTAGGGAGGGGGAGACCCAGTACTTC.